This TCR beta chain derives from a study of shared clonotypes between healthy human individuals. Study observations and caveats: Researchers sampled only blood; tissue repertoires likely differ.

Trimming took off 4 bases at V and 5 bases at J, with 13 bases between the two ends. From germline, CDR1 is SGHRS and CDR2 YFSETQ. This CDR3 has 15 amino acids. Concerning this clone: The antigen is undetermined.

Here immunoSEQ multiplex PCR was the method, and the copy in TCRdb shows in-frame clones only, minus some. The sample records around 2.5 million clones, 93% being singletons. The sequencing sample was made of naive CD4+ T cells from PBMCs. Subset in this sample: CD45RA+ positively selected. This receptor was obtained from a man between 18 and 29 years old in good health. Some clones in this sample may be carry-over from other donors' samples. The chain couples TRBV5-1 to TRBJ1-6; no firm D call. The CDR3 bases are TGCGCCAGCAGCCCAGACGGACCCAATAATTCACCCCTCCACTTT. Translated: CASSPDGPNNSPLHF.